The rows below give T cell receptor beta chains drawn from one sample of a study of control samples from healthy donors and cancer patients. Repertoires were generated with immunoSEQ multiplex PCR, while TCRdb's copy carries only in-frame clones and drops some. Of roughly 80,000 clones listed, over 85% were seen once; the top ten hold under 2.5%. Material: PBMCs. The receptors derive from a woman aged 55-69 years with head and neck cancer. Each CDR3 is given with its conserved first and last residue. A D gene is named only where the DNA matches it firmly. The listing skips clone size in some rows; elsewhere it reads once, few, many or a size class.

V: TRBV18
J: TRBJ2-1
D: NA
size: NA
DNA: TGTGCCAGCTCCCTCGGACTTGGGAGAGATGAGCAGTTCTTC
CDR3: CASSLGLGRDEQFF

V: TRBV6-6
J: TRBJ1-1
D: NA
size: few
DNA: TGTGCCAGCAGCCCTCCGGGCCAGACTGAAGCTTTCTTT
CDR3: CASSPPGQTEAFF

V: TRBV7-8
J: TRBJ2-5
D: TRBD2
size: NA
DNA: TGTGCCAGCAGCCTCTACGGGAGGGAGACCCAGTACTTC
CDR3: CASSLYGRETQYF

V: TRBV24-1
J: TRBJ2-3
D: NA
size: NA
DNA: TGTGCCACCAGTGCCCGACCTTCAATTTCCCCAGATACGCAGTATTTT
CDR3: CATSARPSISPDTQYF

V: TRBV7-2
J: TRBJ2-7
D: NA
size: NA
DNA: TGTGCCAGCAGCAGCCAACCCCACGAGCAGTACTTC
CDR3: CASSSQPHEQYF

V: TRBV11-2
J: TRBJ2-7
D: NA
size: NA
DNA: TGTGCCAGTAAACCGGGACCTTCCTACGAGCAGTACTTC
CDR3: CASKPGPSYEQYF

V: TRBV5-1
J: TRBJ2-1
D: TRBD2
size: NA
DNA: TGCGCCAGCAGCCACGATTTGATCGGGAGGGTTAGCTCCTACAATGAGCAGTTCTTC
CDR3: CASSHDLIGRVSSYNEQFF

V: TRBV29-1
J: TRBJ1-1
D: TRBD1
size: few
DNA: TGCAGCGTTGTTGGCCGACAGGGGGCAGGAACTGAAGCTTTCTTT
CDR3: CSVVGRQGAGTEAFF

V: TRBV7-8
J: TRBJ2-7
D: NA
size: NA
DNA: TGTGCCAGCAGCTTAAAGGTCAGGGGATACGAGCAGTACTTC
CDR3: CASSLKVRGYEQYF

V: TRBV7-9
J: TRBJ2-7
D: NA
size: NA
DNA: TGTGCCAGCAGTGCACAGGGATACGAGCAGTACTTC
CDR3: CASSAQGYEQYF

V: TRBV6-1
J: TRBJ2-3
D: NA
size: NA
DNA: TGTGCCAGCAGTGAATTGCTGGGAGTAACAGATACGCAGTATTTT
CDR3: CASSELLGVTDTQYF

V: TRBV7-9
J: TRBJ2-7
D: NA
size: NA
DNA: TGTGCCAGCAGCTTAGGGCTAGAACCGCTAATCGACGAGCAGTACTTC
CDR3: CASSLGLEPLIDEQYF

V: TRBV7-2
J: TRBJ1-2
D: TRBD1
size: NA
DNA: TGTGCCAGCAGCCCCGACAGGGTAATCTATGGCTACACCTTC
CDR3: CASSPDRVIYGYTF

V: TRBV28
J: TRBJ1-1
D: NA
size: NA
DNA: TGTGCCAGCAGTTTCTCTGGCGGCAGGCTGAACACTGAAGCTTTCTTT
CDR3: CASSFSGGRLNTEAFF

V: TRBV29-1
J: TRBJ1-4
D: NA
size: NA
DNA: TGCAGCGTTGCAACTAATGAAAAACTGTTTTTT
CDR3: CSVATNEKLFF

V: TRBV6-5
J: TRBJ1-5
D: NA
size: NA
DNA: TGTGCCAGCAGTCAGGACAATCAGCCCCAGCATTTT
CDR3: CASSQDNQPQHF

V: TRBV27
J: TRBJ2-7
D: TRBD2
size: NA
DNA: TGTGCCAGCAGTTTATGGGGACTAGCGGGAGACCCCGAGCAGTACTTC
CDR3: CASSLWGLAGDPEQYF

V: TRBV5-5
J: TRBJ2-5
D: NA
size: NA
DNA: TGTGCCAGCAGCTTCCCTCCGGGATACCCAGGGCAAGAGACCCAGTACTTC
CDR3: CASSFPPGYPGQETQYF

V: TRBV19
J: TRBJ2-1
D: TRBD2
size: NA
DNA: TGTGCCAGTAGTATGAGGGGAGGGTATCCCTACAATGAGCAGTTCTTC
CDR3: CASSMRGGYPYNEQFF

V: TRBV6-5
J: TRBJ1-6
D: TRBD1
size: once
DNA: TGTGCCAGCAACCCGGGACAGGGAAGATCACCCCTCCACTTT
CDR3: CASNPGQGRSPLHF

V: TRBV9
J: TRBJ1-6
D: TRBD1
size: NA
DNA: TGTGCCAGCAGCGACCGACAGGGGGATAATTCACCCCTCCACTTT
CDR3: CASSDRQGDNSPLHF

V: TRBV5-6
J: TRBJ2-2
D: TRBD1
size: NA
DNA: TGTGCCAGCAGCTTGCAGGCCAGGGGGTTCGACACCGGGGAGCTGTTTTTT
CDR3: CASSLQARGFDTGELFF

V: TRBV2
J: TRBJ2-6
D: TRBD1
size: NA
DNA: TGTGCCAGCAGGGAACGTGGGACAGGGACTGGGGCCAACGTCCTGACTTTC
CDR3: CASRERGTGTGANVLTF

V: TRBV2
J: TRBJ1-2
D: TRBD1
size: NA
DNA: TGTGCCAGCAGAGTAGACAGGGGGCAAGTCTACACCTTC
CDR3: CASRVDRGQVYTF

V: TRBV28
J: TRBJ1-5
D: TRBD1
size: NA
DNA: TGTGCCAGCAGTTCCCTGTCTCCGGGACAGGGGGCTCAACAGCCCCAGCATTTT
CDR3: CASSSLSPGQGAQQPQHF

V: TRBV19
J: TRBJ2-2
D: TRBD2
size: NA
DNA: TGTGCCAGTAAGAAGGAGCGGGAGGGCCCCGGGGAGCTGTTTTTT
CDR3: CASKKEREGPGELFF

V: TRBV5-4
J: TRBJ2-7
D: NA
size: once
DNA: TGTGCCAGCAGTCAAGAGGGTGGCTTGTTAGGGCGCGAGCAGTACTTC
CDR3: CASSQEGGLLGREQYF

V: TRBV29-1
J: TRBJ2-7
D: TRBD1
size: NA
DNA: TGCAGCGTTGATCTGAGCGGGACAGGGGCTGGCGAGCAGTACTTC
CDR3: CSVDLSGTGAGEQYF

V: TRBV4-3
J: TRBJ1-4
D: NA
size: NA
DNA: TGCGCCAGCAGCCAAGAAAGACAATTAATAGATGAAAAACTGTTTTTT
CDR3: CASSQERQLIDEKLFF

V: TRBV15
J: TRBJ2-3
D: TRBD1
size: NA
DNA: TGTGCCACCAGCAGAGATAATGAAGACAGGGGCGCAGATACGCAGTATTTT
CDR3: CATSRDNEDRGADTQYF

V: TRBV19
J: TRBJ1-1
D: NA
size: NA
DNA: TGTGCCAGTAGTATCGGGCAGGATCGAGCTTTCTTT
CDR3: CASSIGQDRAFF

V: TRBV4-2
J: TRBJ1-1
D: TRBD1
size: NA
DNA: TGTGCCAGCAGCCAAGAGACAGGGATGACTGAAGCTTTCTTT
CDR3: CASSQETGMTEAFF

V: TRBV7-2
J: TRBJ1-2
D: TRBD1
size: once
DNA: TGTGCCAGCAGCTCAGGGACAGGGAGATACTATGGCTACACCTTC
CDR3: CASSSGTGRYYGYTF

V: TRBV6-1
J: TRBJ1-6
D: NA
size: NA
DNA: TGTGCCAGCAGTGAACTGGACCGATCTTATTCACCCCTCCACTTT
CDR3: CASSELDRSYSPLHF

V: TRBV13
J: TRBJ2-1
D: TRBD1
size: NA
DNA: TGTGCCAGCAGCTTATTGGGGACAGTCTTAAGTGAGCAGTTCTTC
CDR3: CASSLLGTVLSEQFF

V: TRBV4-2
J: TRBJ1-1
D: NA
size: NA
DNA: TGTGCCAGCAGCCGCACAGGGAGCACTGAAGCTTTCTTT
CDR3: CASSRTGSTEAFF

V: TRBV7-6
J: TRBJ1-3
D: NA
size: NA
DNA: TGTGCCAGCAGCTTAGAGGCAGGGTTAAGTGGAAACACCATATATTTT
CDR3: CASSLEAGLSGNTIYF

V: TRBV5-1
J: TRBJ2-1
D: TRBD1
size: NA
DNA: TGCGCCAGCAGCTTGGATTGGGACAGCTCCTACAATGAGCAGTTCTTC
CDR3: CASSLDWDSSYNEQFF

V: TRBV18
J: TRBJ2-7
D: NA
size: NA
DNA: TGTGCCAGCTCACCACCTATAACCCGGAGCGAGCAGTACTTC
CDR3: CASSPPITRSEQYF

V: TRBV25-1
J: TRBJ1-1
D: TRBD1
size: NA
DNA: TGTGCCAGCGCAGGACAGGGGAGAACTGAAGCTTTCTTT
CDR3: CASAGQGRTEAFF

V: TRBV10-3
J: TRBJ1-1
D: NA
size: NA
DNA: TGTGCCATCAGTGAGTCTGGGAACTCTGAAGCTTTCTTT
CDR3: CAISESGNSEAFF

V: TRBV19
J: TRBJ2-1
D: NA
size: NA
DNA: TGTGCCAGTAGGGAAGCCAACAATGAGCAGTTCTTC
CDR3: CASREANNEQFF

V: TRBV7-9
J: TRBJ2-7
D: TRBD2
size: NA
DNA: TGTGCCAGCAGCGCCAGACTAGCGGGAGAGCAAGAGCAGTACTTC
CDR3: CASSARLAGEQEQYF

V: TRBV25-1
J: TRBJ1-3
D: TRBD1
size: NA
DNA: TGTGCCAGCAGTCACGAAGGACAGGGTCTTGGAAACACCATATATTTT
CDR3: CASSHEGQGLGNTIYF

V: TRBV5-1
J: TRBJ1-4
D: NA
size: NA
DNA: TGCGCCAGCAGCAACCGACAGTTTGGGGACGAAAAACTGTTTTTT
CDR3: CASSNRQFGDEKLFF

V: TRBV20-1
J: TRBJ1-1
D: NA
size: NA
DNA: TGCAGTGCTAGTAGAGGGACCGTCACTGAAGCTTTCTTT
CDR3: CSASRGTVTEAFF

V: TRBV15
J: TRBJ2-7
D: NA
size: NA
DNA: TGTGCCACCAGCAGGGACCTAGGACAGTTATCCTACGAGCAGTACTTC
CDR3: CATSRDLGQLSYEQYF

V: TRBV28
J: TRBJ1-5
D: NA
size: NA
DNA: TGTGCCAGCAGATCCGGACAGCGAATTAATCAGCCCCAGCATTTT
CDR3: CASRSGQRINQPQHF

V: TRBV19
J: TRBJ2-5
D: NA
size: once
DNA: TGTGCCAGTAGTACTCTTGGAGAGACCCAGTACTTC
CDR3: CASSTLGETQYF

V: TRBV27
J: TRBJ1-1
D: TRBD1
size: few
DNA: TGTGCCAGCAGAAATGGACAGGGGATGAACACTGAAGCTTTCTTT
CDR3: CASRNGQGMNTEAFF

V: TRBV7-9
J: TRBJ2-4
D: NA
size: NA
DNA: TGTGCCAGCAGCTTGGACAAAAACATTCAGTACTTC
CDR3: CASSLDKNIQYF

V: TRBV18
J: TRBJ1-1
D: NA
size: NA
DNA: TGTGCCAGCTCACCACTCGGGAGCGAAGCTTTCTTT
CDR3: CASSPLGSEAFF

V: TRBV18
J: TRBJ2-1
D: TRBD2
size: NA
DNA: TGTGCCAGCTCACCAGTCCGGACTAGCGGAAGGGGTGAGCAGTTCTTC
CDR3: CASSPVRTSGRGEQFF

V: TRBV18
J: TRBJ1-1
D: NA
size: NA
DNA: TGTGCCAGCTCACCTCAATTTAGGACTGTGAACACTGAAGCTTTCTTT
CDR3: CASSPQFRTVNTEAFF

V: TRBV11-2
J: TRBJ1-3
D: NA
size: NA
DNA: TGTGCCAGCAGCTTATTTATCGGGGTGGACTCTGGAAACACCATATATTTT
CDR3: CASSLFIGVDSGNTIYF

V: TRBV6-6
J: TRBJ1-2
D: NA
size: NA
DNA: TGTGCCAGCAGACGGGACGAGGGTTATGGCTACACCTTC
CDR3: CASRRDEGYGYTF

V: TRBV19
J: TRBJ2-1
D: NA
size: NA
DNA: TGTGCCAGCCGAGTCGCCGGGATAGGCAATGAGCAGTTCTTC
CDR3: CASRVAGIGNEQFF

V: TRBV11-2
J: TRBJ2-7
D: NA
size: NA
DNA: TGTGCCAGCAGCTTAATGGCTAGCTCCTACGAGCAGTACTTC
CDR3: CASSLMASSYEQYF

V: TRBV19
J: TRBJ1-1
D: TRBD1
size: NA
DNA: TGTGCCAGTAGGGAGCTGGGACAGGGTGGAGCTTTCTTT
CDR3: CASRELGQGGAFF

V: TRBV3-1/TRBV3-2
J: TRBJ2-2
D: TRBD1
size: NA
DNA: TGTGCCAGCAGCCAGAAGGGGGCATACGGGGAGCTGTTTTTT
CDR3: CASSQKGAYGELFF